This passage covers 6 T cell receptor beta chains from one sample sequenced in a study of chronic HIV infection and antiretroviral therapy. TCRdb re-derived calls from the 5' RACE reads in MiXCR, one entry per CDR3 protein. The data hold more than 40,000 distinct CDR3 sequences, with 19% observed a single time. Input material: peripheral blood. These receptors were obtained from an adult who had HIV and had not received antiretroviral therapy, or was an uninfected healthy control (not recorded which).

This clonotype showed up just a few times. The chain recombines TRBV7-6 with TRBJ2-3; TRBD1 matches 8 bases. The CDR3 length is 15 residues. Unmatched junction bases numbered 6, after V lost 5 bases and J lost 2 bases. Germline V CDR1 and CDR2: SGHVS, FNYEAQ. The CDR3 spells CASSIGTGHTDTQYF. The CDR3 DNA is TGTGCCAGCAGCATAGGGACAGGACACACAGATACGCAGTATTTT.

This clonotype was seen a few times. The chain carries TRBV27 and TRBJ1-5, with 7 bases matching TRBD1. The junction had 10 bases not matched to a gene; V was cut back by 5 bases and J by 9 bases. The CDR3 runs to 14 residues. Germline loops: CDR1 MNHEY, CDR2 SMNVEV (reference sequence). The CDR3 DNA sequence: TGTGCCAGCAGTCCCGCGGGACAGCTCCGGCCCCAGCATTTT. It codes for CASSPAGQLRPQHF.

This clonotype was seen only a few times. The V and J genes are TRBV29-1 and TRBJ2-7, with 8 bases lining up with TRBD2. Trimming took 4 bases from V and 5 from J; bases not matched to a gene: 4. Per the germline V gene, CDR1 is SQVTM and CDR2 is ANQGSEA. CDR3 length: 12 residues. Here the CDR3 reads CSVARGGDEQYF. Written as DNA, the CDR3 is TGCAGCGTTGCCCGGGGGGGAGACGAGCAGTACTTC.

The chain joins TRBV28 to TRBJ2-7; 7 bases are a match to TRBD2. J gave up 2 bases and V 4 bases, and 8 bases lay outside the gene matches. The CDR3 sequence is 15 residues long. Germline V gene sequence: CDR1 MDHEN, CDR2 SYDVKM. The CDR3 sequence is CASSWPLGTTYEQYF. Written as DNA, the CDR3 is TGTGCCAGCAGTTGGCCTCTGGGGACTACCTACGAGCAGTACTTC. The complete variable domain, with remaining parts taken from reference TRBV28 and TRBJ2-7, reads DVKVTQSSRYLVKRTGEKVFLECVQDMDHENMFWYRQDPGLGLRLIYFSYDVKMKEKGDIPEGYSVSREKKERFSLILESASTNQTSMYLCASSWPLGTTYEQYFGPGTRLTVT.

This clonotype was seen a handful of times. The J gene is TRBJ1-1, the V gene TRBV2; D uncertain. The V end lost 2 bases, the J end lost 4 bases, and 17 bases lay between the germline ends. Germline V gene sequence: CDR1 SNHLY, CDR2 FYNNEI. CDR3 size: 16 residues. The CDR3 coding sequence is TGTGCCAGCAGTGAAAACCCCATCGGGTCGAGCACTGAAGCTTTCTTT. Translating gives CASSENPIGSSTEAFF.

The chain recombines TRBV11-3 with TRBJ2-3; 8 bases line up with TRBD1. This CDR3 has 15 residues. V lost 5 bases to trimming and J lost 9 bases; unmatched junction nucleotides: 13. Looked up from germline, CDR1 is SGHNT and CDR2 is YENEEA. The CDR3: CASSPGQGHPMTQYF. CDR3 nucleotide sequence: TGTGCCAGCAGCCCCGGACAGGGCCATCCCATGACGCAGTATTTT.